This is a list of T cell receptor beta chains from one sample in a study of T cell responses to AZD1222 COVID-19 vaccine. The repertoire was sequenced with immunoSEQ multiplex PCR; TCRdb's copy has only in-frame clones and lacks some. This sample has 110,000 or so clones, with about 86% found just once. The sample here was peripheral blood, taken 28 days after the second AZD1222 dose. The receptor source for this set is an adult who received the AZD1222 COVID-19 vaccine. The CDR3 runs from the conserved cysteine through the conserved F or W. Each record gives: clone size, D gene, J gene, V gene, CDR3 protein, CDR3 DNA. A D gene is named only where the DNA matches it firmly. The size entry is marked missing in some rows and otherwise reads once, few, many or a size class.

clone size: .
D gene: .
J gene: TRBJ2-7
V gene: TRBV24-1
CDR3 protein: CATSDTRGQYF
CDR3 DNA: TGTGCCACCAGTGATACCCGAGGGCAGTACTTC

clone size: .
D gene: .
J gene: TRBJ1-1
V gene: TRBV5-1
CDR3 protein: CASSLGSAVAEAFF
CDR3 DNA: TGCGCCAGCAGCTTGGGCTCGGCAGTTGCTGAAGCTTTCTTT

clone size: .
D gene: .
J gene: TRBJ1-1
V gene: TRBV27
CDR3 protein: CASSLDRNTEAFF
CDR3 DNA: TGTGCCAGCAGCCTAGACAGGAACACTGAAGCTTTCTTT

clone size: .
D gene: .
J gene: TRBJ1-2
V gene: TRBV6-1
CDR3 protein: CASSYTQGSGGYTF
CDR3 DNA: TGTGCCAGCAGTTATACTCAGGGTAGCGGTGGCTACACCTTC

clone size: .
D gene: .
J gene: TRBJ1-3
V gene: TRBV6-5
CDR3 protein: CASPILSNTIYF
CDR3 DNA: TGTGCCAGCCCTATTTTAAGTAACACCATATATTTT

clone size: .
D gene: .
J gene: TRBJ2-5
V gene: TRBV12-3/TRBV12-4
CDR3 protein: CASSFLQETQYF
CDR3 DNA: TGTGCCAGCAGTTTTCTCCAAGAGACCCAGTACTTC

clone size: .
D gene: .
J gene: TRBJ1-5
V gene: TRBV19
CDR3 protein: CASSIDFNYLRRQPQHF
CDR3 DNA: TGTGCCAGTAGTATAGATTTTAATTATCTCCGACGGCAGCCCCAGCATTTT

clone size: .
D gene: TRBD2
J gene: TRBJ2-5
V gene: TRBV5-4
CDR3 protein: CASSLDLAGGFQETQYF
CDR3 DNA: TGTGCCAGCAGCTTGGATCTAGCGGGGGGTTTCCAAGAGACCCAGTACTTC

clone size: .
D gene: .
J gene: TRBJ1-2
V gene: TRBV21-1
CDR3 protein: CASTPFPPHNYGYTF
CDR3 DNA: TGTGCCAGCACCCCGTTCCCACCCCATAACTATGGCTACACCTTC

clone size: .
D gene: .
J gene: TRBJ1-1
V gene: TRBV12-3/TRBV12-4
CDR3 protein: CASSPDSYTEAFF
CDR3 DNA: TGTGCCAGCAGTCCCGACAGCTACACTGAAGCTTTCTTT

clone size: .
D gene: .
J gene: TRBJ2-5
V gene: TRBV5-4
CDR3 protein: CASNIGGRETQYF
CDR3 DNA: TGTGCCAGCAACATTGGGGGGCGGGAGACCCAGTACTTC

clone size: .
D gene: TRBD2
J gene: TRBJ2-2
V gene: TRBV3-1/TRBV3-2
CDR3 protein: CASSHSSGVNTGELFF
CDR3 DNA: TGTGCCAGCAGCCACAGTAGCGGGGTCAACACCGGGGAGCTGTTTTTT

clone size: .
D gene: TRBD1
J gene: TRBJ1-6
V gene: TRBV2
CDR3 protein: CASSGETGGNSPLHF
CDR3 DNA: TGTGCCAGCAGTGGGGAGACAGGGGGTAATTCACCCCTCCACTTT

clone size: .
D gene: .
J gene: TRBJ2-3
V gene: TRBV10-3
CDR3 protein: CAISESMAATDTQYF
CDR3 DNA: TGTGCCATCAGTGAGTCGATGGCAGCCACAGATACGCAGTATTTT

clone size: .
D gene: .
J gene: TRBJ2-7
V gene: TRBV18
CDR3 protein: CASSHSQDEQYF
CDR3 DNA: TGTGCCAGCTCACATTCCCAGGACGAGCAGTACTTC

clone size: .
D gene: .
J gene: TRBJ1-3
V gene: TRBV21-1
CDR3 protein: CASKKTGDGRNTIYF
CDR3 DNA: TGTGCCAGCAAAAAGACAGGGGATGGAAGAAACACCATATATTTT

clone size: .
D gene: .
J gene: TRBJ1-6
V gene: TRBV19
CDR3 protein: CASRAAKGTSPLHF
CDR3 DNA: TGTGCCTCACGGGCCGCAAAGGGTACCTCACCCCTCCACTTT

clone size: .
D gene: TRBD2
J gene: TRBJ2-1
V gene: TRBV27
CDR3 protein: CASSLTGTRSEQFF
CDR3 DNA: TGTGCCAGCAGTCTGACCGGGACTAGGAGTGAGCAGTTCTTC

clone size: .
D gene: TRBD1
J gene: TRBJ1-2
V gene: TRBV27
CDR3 protein: CASNSGTGLSTGYGYTF
CDR3 DNA: TGTGCCAGCAACTCCGGGACAGGCCTTTCAACTGGGTATGGCTACACCTTC

clone size: .
D gene: TRBD1
J gene: TRBJ2-7
V gene: TRBV6-2/TRBV6-3
CDR3 protein: CASSSGQGAIDVPYEQYF
CDR3 DNA: TGTGCCAGCAGCTCGGGACAGGGGGCGATCGATGTCCCCTACGAGCAGTACTTC

clone size: .
D gene: .
J gene: TRBJ2-3
V gene: TRBV5-1
CDR3 protein: CASSLGDGGFTDTQYF
CDR3 DNA: TGCGCCAGCAGCTTGGGGGATGGAGGCTTCACAGATACGCAGTATTTT

clone size: few
D gene: TRBD1
J gene: TRBJ1-2
V gene: TRBV5-1
CDR3 protein: CASSPGTAGGYTF
CDR3 DNA: TGCGCCAGCAGCCCGGGGACAGCGGGTGGCTACACCTTC

clone size: .
D gene: .
J gene: TRBJ1-3
V gene: TRBV7-9
CDR3 protein: CASSSPGHQKLWSGNTIYF
CDR3 DNA: TGTGCCAGCAGCTCTCCGGGACATCAGAAGCTCTGGTCTGGAAACACCATATATTTT

clone size: .
D gene: .
J gene: TRBJ1-3
V gene: TRBV6-5
CDR3 protein: CATKSRGSSGNTIYF
CDR3 DNA: TGTGCCACCAAATCCAGGGGCTCCTCTGGAAACACCATATATTTT

clone size: .
D gene: TRBD2
J gene: TRBJ2-7
V gene: TRBV9
CDR3 protein: CASSEREGTYEQYF
CDR3 DNA: TGTGCCAGCAGCGAGCGGGAGGGGACCTACGAGCAGTACTTC

clone size: few
D gene: .
J gene: TRBJ1-6
V gene: TRBV10-2
CDR3 protein: CASSDRENSPLHF
CDR3 DNA: TGCGCCAGCAGTGACAGGGAAAATTCACCCCTCCACTTT

clone size: few
D gene: .
J gene: TRBJ1-1
V gene: TRBV13
CDR3 protein: CASSFRVYTEAFF
CDR3 DNA: TGTGCCAGCAGCTTCCGGGTTTACACTGAAGCTTTCTTT

clone size: .
D gene: TRBD1
J gene: TRBJ1-1
V gene: TRBV6-6
CDR3 protein: CASSYAGGAAFF
CDR3 DNA: TGTGCCAGCAGTTACGCAGGGGGTGCCGCTTTCTTT

clone size: .
D gene: TRBD1
J gene: TRBJ2-2
V gene: TRBV5-4
CDR3 protein: CASSLGGGTGRTGELFF
CDR3 DNA: TGTGCCAGCAGCTTGGGAGGGGGGACAGGGAGGACCGGGGAGCTGTTTTTT

clone size: .
D gene: .
J gene: TRBJ1-1
V gene: TRBV5-1
CDR3 protein: CASSLVKWGNTEAFF
CDR3 DNA: TGCGCCAGCAGCTTGGTCAAGTGGGGGAACACTGAAGCTTTCTTT

clone size: .
D gene: TRBD1
J gene: TRBJ1-4
V gene: TRBV18
CDR3 protein: CASSDRDRNEKLFF
CDR3 DNA: TGTGCCAGCAGCGACCGGGACAGAAATGAAAAACTGTTTTTT

clone size: .
D gene: .
J gene: TRBJ2-3
V gene: TRBV10-3
CDR3 protein: CATAPGTSTDTQYF
CDR3 DNA: TGTGCCACGGCCCCCGGGACCTCCACAGATACGCAGTATTTT

clone size: .
D gene: .
J gene: TRBJ1-6
V gene: TRBV27
CDR3 protein: CASSLFAGRLRNSPLHF
CDR3 DNA: TGTGCCAGCAGTTTATTTGCAGGACGACTCCGTAATTCACCCCTCCACTTT